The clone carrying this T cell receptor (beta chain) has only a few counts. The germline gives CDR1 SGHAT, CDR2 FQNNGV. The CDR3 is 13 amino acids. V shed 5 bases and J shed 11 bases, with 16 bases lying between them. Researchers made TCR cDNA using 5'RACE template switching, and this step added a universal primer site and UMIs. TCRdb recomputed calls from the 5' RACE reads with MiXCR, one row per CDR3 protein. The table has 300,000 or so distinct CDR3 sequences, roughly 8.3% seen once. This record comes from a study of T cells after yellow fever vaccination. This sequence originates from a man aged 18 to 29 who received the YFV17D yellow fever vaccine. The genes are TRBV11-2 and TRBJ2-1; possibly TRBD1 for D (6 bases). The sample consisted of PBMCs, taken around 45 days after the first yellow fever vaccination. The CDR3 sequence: CASSARQGPQQFF. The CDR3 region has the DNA TGTGCCAGCAGCGCTCGGCAGGGGCCACAGCAGTTCTTC.